This section outlines one TCR beta chain sequence together with its context. These data are taken from a study of blood T cell repertoires in COVID-19. Study-level information: From the United States, Italy and Spain came samples of acute and convalescent COVID-19. T cells, B-cell-depleted T cells, or PBMCs provided the cDNA or gDNA that served as material.

This CDR3 spans 14 amino acids. V lost 3 bases to trimming and J lost 0 bases; unmatched junction nucleotides: 1. Per germline, CDR1 MNHEY and CDR2 SMNVEV (reference sequence). Per the original data handling: By means of reference gene primer amplification, nucleated cell counts were estimated. The assay was immunoSEQ multiplex PCR, and TCRdb's table has in-frame clones only and misses some. The V and J calls and clone size come from that table; D and trimming were worked out from the DNA. The sample includes just over 250,000 clones, 88% of them seen just once. This TCR came from a man aged 55 to 70 who had recovered from COVID-19. The sequencing sample was made of peripheral blood. The rearrangement joins TRBV27 to TRBJ2-7, with 8 bases identical to TRBD1. In DNA, the CDR3 is TGTGCCAGCAGTTTGCAGGGGGCCTCCTACGAGCAGTACTTC. Translated, it gives CASSLQGASYEQYF.